These 15 T cell receptor beta chains were sequenced from one sample in a study of CD8+CD57+ T cells in acquired aplastic anemia. For CDR3 and TCR beta VDJ profiling, genomic DNA was the template used. TCRdb fed the reads into MiXCR, producing one record per CDR3 protein. Of approximately 200,000 distinct CDR3 sequences in the sample, roughly half were seen once. The sample comprised sorted CD4+, CD8+, or CD8+CD57+ T cells (not recorded which) from PBMCs. The receptors shown here come from a human donor in good health, serving as a control.

CDR3 region: CATSDRGQPQHF. The CDR3 coding sequence is TGTGCCACCAGTGACCGGGGTCAGCCCCAGCATTTT. V is TRBV15 and J is TRBJ1-5, with D uncertain. This CDR3 comprises 12 residues. Germline lookup yields CDR1 LNHNV and CDR2 YYDKDF (reference sequence). V was clipped by 6 bases and J by 6 bases, with 9 bases between them.

The chain links TRBV20-1 to TRBJ1-2; the match to TRBD1 covers 7 bases. Germline lookup yields CDR1 DFQATT and CDR2 SNEGSKA (reference sequence). This CDR3 contains 13 residues. Trimming took 5 bases from V and 5 from J; bases not matched to a gene: 8. The CDR3 spells CSAPDRDLYGYTF. Written as DNA, the CDR3 is TGCAGTGCTCCCGACAGGGATTTATATGGCTACACCTTC.

The chain has TRBV4-1 and TRBJ2-1, with D perhaps matching TRBD1 (5 bases). V gave up 3 bases and J gave up 9 bases, with 24 bases separating them. The CDR3 has 17 residues. Looked up from germline, CDR1 is MGHRA and CDR2 is YSYEKL. CDR3 protein: CASSHPLLQGATGEQFF. In DNA form, the CDR3 reads TGCGCCAGCAGCCACCCGTTGTTGCAGGGTGCTACTGGTGAGCAGTTCTTC.

This clonotype was detected only a few times. The gene calls are TRBV18 and TRBJ1-1; 7 bases match TRBD1. Per germline, CDR1 KGHSH and CDR2 LQKENI. The CDR3 is 15 amino acids. Germline trimming cut 5 bases from V and 1 base from J; bases unmatched to any gene: 7. The CDR3 reads CASSAAGTANTEAFF. The CDR3 DNA is TGTGCCAGCTCAGCTGCCGGGACAGCGAACACTGAAGCTTTCTTT.

This clonotype was counted at least ten times. The V gene is TRBV5-5, the J gene TRBJ2-5, with 8 bases that match TRBD2. Per the germline V gene, CDR1 is SGHKS and CDR2 is YYEKEE (reference sequence). This CDR3 comprises 19 residues. V lost 4 bases and J lost 0; bases outside the gene matches: 17. The CDR3 DNA sequence: TGTGCCAGCAGCCCCCAAAGGGGGAGCGGGGGCTTGTACCAAGAGACCCAGTACTTC. Residues: CASSPQRGSGGLYQETQYF.

In nucleotides, the CDR3 is TGTGCCAGCAGCGGAGGGCTGGGCACTGAAGCTTTCTTT. Protein product: CASSGGLGTEAFF. The chain has TRBV7-6 and TRBJ1-1, with no clear D. CDR1 is SGHVS, CDR2 FNYEAQ, per germline. CDR3 length: 13 amino acids. V dropped 5 bases and J dropped 4 bases, with 11 bases sitting between them.

The chain has TRBV6-5 and TRBJ1-2; the D gene is possibly TRBD1 (5 bases). The CDR3 has 13 amino acids. CDR1 is MNHEY and CDR2 is SVGAGI in the germline V gene. V lost 0 bases and J 8 bases, leaving 10 bases between the germline ends. The CDR3 reads CASSYSGAGGYTF. In nucleotides, the CDR3 is TGTGCCAGCAGTTACTCAGGCGCAGGGGGCTACACCTTC.

Remarks on this clonotype: At one boundary the junction diverges from the germline segment, which might be a read error. The chain joins TRBV11-3 to TRBJ2-7; unclear D gene. CDR3 length: 14 residues. Germline V lookup: CDR1 SGHNT, CDR2 YENEEA. The CDR3 loop reads CGSSLGRGYGEQYF. The CDR3 DNA reads as TGTGGCAGCAGCTTAGGTCGCGGTTACGGCGAGCAGTACTTC.

In this sample, this clonotype turned up many times. The chain joins TRBV6-1 to TRBJ2-7; 7 bases map to TRBD1. The V and J ends lost 10 bases and 4 bases, in that order; junction bases with no gene match: 16. This CDR3 has 15 amino acids. Germline loops: CDR1 MNHNS, CDR2 SASEGT. CDR3 protein: CATRVQGAGGYEQYF. The DNA for the CDR3 is TGTGCCACCAGGGTCCAAGGAGCAGGGGGATACGAGCAGTACTTC.

The chain carries TRBV7-6 and TRBJ1-2; TRBD1 is a possible D gene (6 bases). In germline, CDR1 is SGHVS, CDR2 FNYEAQ. The V end was cut by 0 bases, the J end by 5 bases, with 13 bases between. This CDR3 has 15 residues. CDR3 nucleotides: TGTGCCAGCAGCTTAGCCGTGCTCGGACAGTATGGCTACACCTTC. It encodes CASSLAVLGQYGYTF.

V and J are TRBV7-2 and TRBJ2-7, with TRBD1 identical over 8 bases. V lost 5 bases to trimming and J lost 2 bases; unmatched junction nucleotides: 8. The germline gives CDR1 SGHTA, CDR2 FQGNSA. CDR3 size: 15 residues. CDR3 region: CASSREPGGAYEQYF. CDR3 in DNA: TGTGCCAGCAGCCGGGAACCAGGGGGCGCCTACGAGCAGTACTTC.

This clonotype was detected only a few times. A read error may explain this, as a much larger clone is one base away. V usage is TRBV4-1 and J usage is TRBJ1-6; D is uncertain. The CDR3 sequence is 13 residues long. Germline CDR1 reads MGHRA; CDR2 reads YSYEKL. Written as DNA, the CDR3 is TGCGTCAGCAATCTCCTGGAGAATTCACCCCTCCACTTT. Translating gives CVSNLLENSPLHF.

This clonotype was counted ten times or more. The chain employs TRBV7-9 and TRBJ2-3; the D gene is possibly TRBD2 (6 bases). The V end lost 5 bases, the J end lost 1 base, and 16 bases lay between the germline ends. The length of the CDR3 is 16 residues. Per the germline V gene, CDR1 is SEHNR and CDR2 is FQNEAQ (reference sequence). The CDR3 spells CASSPLASAGTDTQYF. In nucleotides, the CDR3 is TGTGCCAGCAGCCCTCTAGCGAGCGCTGGCACAGATACGCAGTATTTT.

There are many counts of this clonotype. Here the CDR3 DNA reads TGTGCCAGCAGTTTGACAGGCCCTAATGAAAAACTGTTTTTT. Translated: CASSLTGPNEKLFF. The chain is built from TRBV12-3 or TRBV12-4 and TRBJ1-4, with D possibly being TRBD1 (6 bases). Trimming took off 3 bases at V and 3 bases at J, with 8 bases between the two ends. This CDR3 has 14 residues.

The rearrangement uses TRBV7-2 and TRBJ1-3, with D perhaps TRBD1 (5 bases). V was cut by 1 base and J by 0 bases, with 16 bases left in between. Germline assignment: CDR1 SGHTA and CDR2 FQGNSA. This CDR3 spans 18 amino acids. The CDR3 loop reads CASSLVTGVPLSGNTIYF. The CDR3 nucleotides read TGTGCCAGCAGCTTAGTTACGGGGGTGCCCCTCTCTGGAAACACCATATATTTT.